Following are 2 T cell receptor beta chains from one sample sequenced in a study of blood T cell repertoires in COVID-19. The protocol was immunoSEQ multiplex PCR, while the TCRdb copy is restricted to in-frame clones and leaves out a portion. The sample lists a few hundred thousand clones, just over 85% occurring once. Sample: peripheral blood. The receptor set was obtained from a woman in her twenties or thirties with active or convalescent COVID-19.

This chain links TRBV6-5 with TRBJ2-5, with 8 bases matching TRBD1. The V and J ends lost 5 bases and 5 bases, in that order; junction bases with no gene match: 7. The germline V gene encodes CDR1 MNHEY and CDR2 SVGAGI. CDR3 length equals 14 residues. The CDR3 nucleotides are TGTGCCAGCAGTACCGACAGGGGTGGGGAGACCCAGTACTTC. This sequence encodes CASSTDRGGETQYF.

The chain uses TRBV7-9 and TRBJ2-2; D may be TRBD2 (6 bases). The CDR3 is made up of 14 amino acids. Germline CDR1 is SEHNR and CDR2 is FQNEAQ (reference sequence). Trimming removed 6 bases at V and 3 bases at J, with 11 bases between. The CDR3 loop reads CASRGEVDTGELFF. In nucleotides, the CDR3 is TGTGCCAGCAGGGGGGAGGTTGACACCGGGGAGCTGTTTTTT.